This TCR beta chain was obtained from a study of neurological immune-mediated disorders. This clonotype showed up many times. Antigen: not known. The cDNA was generated through 5'RACE incorporating 10-nucleotide random UMIs. TCRdb reprocessed the 5' RACE reads with MiXCR, giving one entry per CDR3 protein. This sample has 50,000 to 80,000 distinct CDR3 sequences, with under 3.5% found just once. The starting material, 2 million PBMCs stored at -80 C, gave rise to the unsorted libraries. Whole-study results and caveats: Across subjects, no CDR3 amino acid sequence appeared in expanded clones of more than one subject, a finding that suggested private repertoires in all groups. A possible signature was seen in one related-CDR3 cluster, into which phylogenetic grouping placed the repertoires of 18 of 34 multiple sclerosis patients.

This CDR3 contains 13 residues. Trimming removed 0 bases at V and 2 bases at J, with 5 bases between. In germline, CDR1 is SGHRS, CDR2 YFSETQ. The genes are TRBV5-1 and TRBJ2-5; D is unclear. The origin of this receptor is a middle-aged man with multiple sclerosis. Sequenced material: PBMCs. This CDR3 is CASSLDRQETQYF. Written as DNA, the CDR3 is TGCGCCAGCAGCTTGGACAGACAAGAGACCCAGTACTTC.